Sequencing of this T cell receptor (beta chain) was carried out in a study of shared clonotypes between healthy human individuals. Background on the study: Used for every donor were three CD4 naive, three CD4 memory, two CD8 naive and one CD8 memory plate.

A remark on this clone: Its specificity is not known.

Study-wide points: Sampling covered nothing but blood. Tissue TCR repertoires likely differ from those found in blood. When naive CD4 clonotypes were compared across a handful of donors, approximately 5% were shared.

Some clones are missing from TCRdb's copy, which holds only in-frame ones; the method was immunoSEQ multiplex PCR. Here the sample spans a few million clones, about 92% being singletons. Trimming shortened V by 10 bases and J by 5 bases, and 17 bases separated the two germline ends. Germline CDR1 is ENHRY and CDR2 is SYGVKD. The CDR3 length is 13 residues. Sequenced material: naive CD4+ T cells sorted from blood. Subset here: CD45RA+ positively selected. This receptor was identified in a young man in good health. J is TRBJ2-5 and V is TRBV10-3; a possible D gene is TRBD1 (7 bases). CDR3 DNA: TGTGCCACGTCAGGGGGGATACGGGAGACCCAGTACTTC. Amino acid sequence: CATSGGIRETQYF.